This T cell receptor (beta chain) is from a study of blood T cell repertoires in COVID-19. Study-wide background: Samples taken during acute and convalescent COVID-19 were collected in the United States, Italy and Spain.

Those who participated ranged in age from about 18 to 89 years and resided in about two dozen US areas. Recovery among Cohort 3 donors was established by two negative PCRs, clearance, or symptom resolution. The CDR3 is 16 amino acids. CDR1 SGHRS and CDR2 YFSETQ come from the germline V gene. The ends lost 0 bases at V and 3 bases at J; junction bases unmatched: 7. Original processing notes: Cell counts per sample came from amplifying reference gene primers. TCRdb's copy holds only in-frame clones and misses some; the assay was immunoSEQ multiplex PCR. The DNA gave D and trimming, while V, J and clone size come from that table. The sample has around 250,000 clones, 70% to 90% seen once.

Sequenced sample: PBMCs or T cells enriched from blood (not recorded which). The rearrangement joins TRBV5-1 to TRBJ2-3; 7 nucleotides agree with TRBD2. The receptor was derived from a woman aged 45-65 years who had recovered from COVID-19. The CDR3, as DNA: TGCGCCAGCAGCTTGGAGCGTGCGGGAGTAACAGATACGCAGTATTTT. As protein: CASSLERAGVTDTQYF. Filled out from reference TRBV5-1 and TRBJ2-3, the complete variable domain reads KAGVTQTPRYLIKTRGQQVTLSCSPISGHRSVSWYQQTPGQGLQFLFEYFSETQRNKGNFPGRFSGRQFSNSRSEMNVSTLELGDSALYLCASSLERAGVTDTQYFGPGTRLTVL.